The 22 T cell receptor beta chains below come from one sample, sequenced in a study of blood T cell repertoires in COVID-19. The protocol was immunoSEQ multiplex PCR, while the TCRdb copy is restricted to in-frame clones and leaves out a portion. The sample shows roughly 190,000 clones, roughly 80% of them seen only once. The specimen sequenced was peripheral blood. These receptors were obtained from a middle-aged woman with COVID-19, enrolled during active disease.

The chain is built from TRBV4-1 and TRBJ2-5; tentative D call: TRBD1 (6 bases). V gave up 1 base and J gave up 4 bases, with 10 bases separating them. This CDR3 is built from 14 residues. In germline, CDR1 is MGHRA, CDR2 YSYEKL. CDR3 nucleotides: TGCGCCAGCAGCCAAGTTACAGGGAGAGAGACCCAGTACTTC. Translating gives CASSQVTGRETQYF.

This clone has just one count. The V call is TRBV21-1, the J call TRBJ1-1; TRBD1 was called by the table and not checked on the DNA. TRBV21-1 is a recognized pseudogene. The CDR3 runs to 16 residues. This chain's CDR3 is CASSNYWDRRNTEAFF. The DNA of the CDR3 is TGTGCCAGCAGCAACTACTGGGACAGACGGAACACTGAAGCTTTCTTT.

The chain employs TRBV28 and TRBJ1-2; 8 positions agree with TRBD1. CDR1 MDHEN and CDR2 SYDVKM come from the germline V gene. J was trimmed by 7 bases and V by 2 bases; bases with no gene match: 3. The CDR3 sequence is 13 residues long. The CDR3 reads CASSLGRGLGYTF. The CDR3, as DNA: TGTGCCAGCAGTTTAGGCAGGGGGCTTGGCTACACCTTC.

The J gene is TRBJ2-2, the V gene TRBV9, with D possibly being TRBD1 (6 bases). V gave up 0 bases and J gave up 3 bases, with 9 bases separating them. Germline CDR1 and CDR2: SGDLS and YYNGEE. CDR3 length: 15 residues. The CDR3 nucleotides are TGTGCCAGCAGCGTAGAGGACAGATACACCGGGGAGCTGTTTTTT. Protein: CASSVEDRYTGELFF. Filled out from reference TRBV9 and TRBJ2-2, the complete variable domain reads DSGVTQTPKHLITATGQRVTLRCSPRSGDLSVYWYQQSLDQGLQFLIQYYNGEERAKGNILERFSAQQFPDLHSELNLSSLELGDSALYFCASSVEDRYTGELFFGEGSRLTVL.

This CDR3 reads CASNPAIQSYNEQFF. The CDR3 coding sequence is TGCGCCAGCAACCCGGCGATACAGTCCTACAATGAGCAGTTCTTC. V usage is TRBV5-1 and J usage is TRBJ2-1; D is unresolved. V lost 6 bases to trimming and J lost 1 base, with 14 bases between them. The CDR3 consists of 15 residues. Germline values: CDR1 SGHRS, CDR2 YFSETQ.

V is TRBV6-5 and J is TRBJ2-7; TRBD2 matches at 8 bases. The CDR3 is 13 amino acids. V shed 11 bases and J 5 bases; nucleotides not matched to a gene: 11. Germline V gives CDR1 MNHEY, CDR2 SVGAGI. Written as DNA, the CDR3 is TGTGCCGGGGGGGCGGGAGGACCAAACGAGCAGTACTTC. Translation gives CAGGAGGPNEQYF.

The sample holds one count of this clone. The chain couples TRBV5-1 to TRBJ1-1; TRBD1 might be the D (5 bases). The CDR3 covers 16 residues. The V gene lost 0 bases and the J gene lost 1 base, with 13 bases spanning the gap. Germline CDR1 is SGHRS and CDR2 is YFSETQ. CDR3 DNA sequence: TGCGCCAGCAGCTTGGACAGGCCAGGAGCGAACACTGAAGCTTTCTTT. The encoded protein is CASSLDRPGANTEAFF.

J is TRBJ2-1 and V is TRBV7-9; a weak D match, TRBD2 (7 bases). This CDR3 spans 17 amino acids. V gave up 1 base and J gave up 0 bases, with 13 bases separating them. The V gene's germline CDR1 is SEHNR and CDR2 FQNEAQ (reference sequence). CDR3 bases: TGTGCCAGCAGCTTAGAGGGGGGGATCAGCTCCTACAATGAGCAGTTCTTC. Protein: CASSLEGGISSYNEQFF. The full variable domain, completed using reference TRBV7-9 and TRBJ2-1, is DTGVSQNPRHKITKRGQNVTFRCDPISEHNRLYWYRQTLGQGPEFLTYFQNEAQLEKSRLLSDRFSAERPKGSFSTLEIQRTEQGDSAMYLCASSLEGGISSYNEQFFGPGTRLTVL.

The chain recombines TRBV7-3 with TRBJ2-1; 8 bases are a match to TRBD2. The CDR3 length is 14 residues. Trimming at V came to 5 bases and at J to 7 bases, leaving 7 bases not matched to a gene. Per germline, CDR1 SGHTA and CDR2 FQGTGA. CDR3 bases: TGTGCCAGCAGCCAGGACCGGGGGGGAAATGAGCAGTTCTTC. Its translation is CASSQDRGGNEQFF.

This chain links TRBV19 with TRBJ1-5, with D hard to call. Trimming cost V 7 bases and J 2 bases, with 15 bases left between them. The CDR3 loop spans 15 amino acids. Per germline, CDR1 LNHDA and CDR2 SQIVND (reference sequence). The CDR3 DNA follows: TGTGCCAGTACCCCGCGGGCATTCGGCAATCAGCCCCAGCATTTT. The encoded protein is CASTPRAFGNQPQHF.

This chain links TRBV5-4 with TRBJ2-1; 8 bases line up with TRBD2. V shed 4 bases and J 4 bases; nucleotides not matched to a gene: 13. The CDR3 length is 17 residues. Germline CDR1 and CDR2: SGHNT and YYREEE (reference sequence). The CDR3 nucleotides are TGTGCCAGCAGCCCACCCTACGGGGGGGCGGGTTACAATGAGCAGTTCTTC. Encoded protein: CASSPPYGGAGYNEQFF.

This rearrangement joins TRBV7-2 to TRBJ2-7; 7 bases map to TRBD2. CDR1 and CDR2 (germline): SGHTA, FQGNSA. The CDR3 consists of 14 residues. Unmatched junction bases numbered 4, after V lost 1 base and J lost 4 bases. DNA for the CDR3: TGTGCCAGCAGCTTAGTAGGGACTATGTACGAGCAGTACTTC. Protein: CASSLVGTMYEQYF.

The chain recombines TRBV13 with TRBJ2-3; no clear D. The CDR3 length is 16 residues. Per the germline V gene, CDR1 is PRHDT and CDR2 is FYEKMQ (reference sequence). Trimming took off 1 base at V and 2 bases at J, with 13 bases between the two ends. CDR3 sequence: CASSLALPRFTDTQYF. For the CDR3, the DNA is TGTGCCAGCAGCTTAGCTCTACCGCGGTTCACAGATACGCAGTATTTT.

V and J are TRBV6-5 and TRBJ1-4, with D unresolved. CDR1 and CDR2 (germline): MNHEY, SVGAGI. The ends were cut back, 8 bases at V and 7 bases at J, with 8 bases in the middle. The CDR3 length is 11 residues. CDR3 DNA: TGTGCCAGCCAAATCGGTGAAAAACTGTTTTTT. Amino acid sequence: CASQIGEKLFF.

This clone has more than one count but fewer than ten. The gene calls are TRBV6-5 and TRBJ1-4, with a tentative D call TRBD1 (5 bases). The V end lost 6 bases, the J end lost 6 bases, and 14 bases lay between the germline ends. The germline V gene has CDR1 MNHEY and CDR2 SVGAGI. This CDR3 region has 14 residues. CDR3 nucleotides: TGTGCCAGCAGAAGTGTACAGGATTATGAAAAACTGTTTTTT. It specifies CASRSVQDYEKLFF.

This chain uses TRBV5-3 with TRBJ1-6; perhaps TRBD1 as D (6 bases). TRBV5-3 is classed as an ORF, of uncertain function. Trimming removed 1 base from V and 7 bases from J, with 15 bases in between. CDR3 size: 16 residues. In DNA form, the CDR3 reads TGTGCCAGAAGCTTGCAGGAGACAGGAAAAAATTCACCCCTCCACTTT. Its protein product is CARSLQETGKNSPLHF.

This clone was seen once. Other nucleotide sequences from this sample produce the same CDR3. The chain joins TRBV29-1 to TRBJ2-2; 7 bases are a match to TRBD2. Germline V gene sequence: CDR1 SQVTM, CDR2 ANQGSEA. Trimming cost V 7 bases and J 6 bases; bases outside gene matches: 17. This CDR3 is 16 amino acids long. CDR3 in amino acids: CSALSLGGRVSGELFF. The DNA for the CDR3 is TGCAGCGCGTTGTCCTTGGGTGGGAGGGTTTCCGGGGAGCTGTTTTTT.

Only one count was recorded for this clone. This rearrangement joins TRBV11-2 to TRBJ1-4; maybe TRBD1 (5 bases). The CDR3 is made up of 16 amino acids. Per the germline V gene, CDR1 is SGHAT and CDR2 is FQNNGV. V gave up 1 base and J gave up 8 bases, with 17 bases separating them. CDR3 residues: CASSLGPGVGIEKLFF. CDR3 DNA sequence: TGTGCCAGCAGCTTAGGACCGGGGGTAGGGATAGAAAAACTGTTTTTT.

The rearrangement links TRBV19 to TRBJ2-5; the match to TRBD2 covers 7 bases. V was pared by 5 bases and J by 1 base, with 10 bases of the junction left unmatched. CDR3 size: 16 residues. Germline-derived CDR1 and CDR2 are LNHDA and SQIVND (reference sequence). This CDR3 is CASSVSFLAAQETQYF. DNA of the CDR3: TGTGCCAGTAGTGTTTCGTTTCTAGCGGCCCAAGAGACCCAGTACTTC.

The rearrangement links TRBV12-3 or TRBV12-4 to TRBJ1-2, with 7 bases matching TRBD1. This CDR3 is 13 amino acids long. J was trimmed by 3 bases and V by 5 bases; bases with no gene match: 3. CDR3: CASSRDSDYGYTF. For the CDR3, the DNA is TGTGCCAGCAGTCGGGACAGCGACTATGGCTACACCTTC.

This clone has only a few counts. The V and J genes are TRBV7-8 and TRBJ2-2; tentative D call: TRBD2 (6 bases). Germline loops: CDR1 SGHVS, CDR2 FQNEAQ. The CDR3 length is 17 residues. V gave up 5 bases and J gave up 3 bases, with 19 bases separating them. For the CDR3, the DNA is TGTGCCAGCAGCCAGGGCGTGGGCGGGGTCGACACCGGGGAGCTGTTTTTT. This sequence encodes CASSQGVGGVDTGELFF.

The chain uses TRBV11-2 and TRBJ2-2; D is possibly TRBD1 (6 bases). V was shortened by 5 bases and J by 3 bases, with 19 bases between the two germline ends. The CDR3 has 17 amino acids. CDR1 is SGHAT, CDR2 FQNNGV, per germline. The CDR3 loop is CASSTQTGTQYTGELFF. The CDR3 nucleotides are TGTGCCAGCAGCACCCAGACAGGTACACAATACACCGGGGAGCTGTTTTTT.